This entry lists 26 T cell receptor beta chains sequenced from one sample in a study of tumor and adjacent non-tumor tissue in lung cancer. The library came from three nested PCR rounds adapted from ARM-PCR protocols. TCRdb re-analysed the multiplex PCR reads in MiXCR, keeping a single row per CDR3 protein. The sample lists approximately 120,000 distinct CDR3 sequences, about 63% occurring once. No cell sorting was done before RNA was extracted from the tissue. The normal lung tissue was taken more than 3 cm from the tumor edge. Sequencing used distant non-tumor lung tissue. All receptors come from a man aged 55 to 70 with non-small cell lung cancer.

Ten or more counts support this clonotype. The gene calls are TRBV6-2 or TRBV6-3 and TRBJ2-3, with 12 bases that match TRBD2. The CDR3 is 16 amino acids. V gave up 6 bases and J gave up 4 bases; unmatched junction bases: 8. The germline gives CDR1 MNHEY, CDR2 SVGEGT. CDR3 sequence reads: CASSWTSGARADTQYF. The CDR3 bases are TGTGCCAGCAGCTGGACTAGCGGGGCGAGGGCAGATACGCAGTATTTT.

Comment on this clonotype: One junction end does not reproduce the germline sequence, and a read error may be involved. This rearrangement joins TRBV29-1 to TRBJ2-7; TRBD1 aligns across 8 bases. The germline gives CDR1 SQVTM, CDR2 ANQGSEA. This CDR3 is 13 amino acids long. This chain's CDR3 is CIVPGQGKGEQYF. The CDR3 nucleotides read TGCATCGTTCCCGGACAGGGTAAGGGCGAGCAGTACTTC.

The chain links TRBV11-2 to TRBJ2-5; a possible D gene is TRBD2 (6 bases). Germline V gives CDR1 SGHAT, CDR2 FQNNGV. The CDR3 consists of 16 residues. The CDR3 reads CASRPRANGSRETQYF. In DNA form, the CDR3 reads TGTGCTAGCCGCCCTCGGGCTAACGGGAGTCGAGAGACCCAGTACTTC. The variable domain in full, with the rest retrieved from reference TRBV11-2 and TRBJ2-5, is EAGVAQSPRYKIIEKRQSVAFWCNPISGHATLYWYQQILGQGPKLLIQFQNNGVVDDSQLPKDRFSAERLKGVDSTLKIQPAKLEDSAVYLCASRPRANGSRETQYFGPGTRLLVL.

For this clonotype: A read error may account for a junction end that differs from germline. The gene calls are TRBV5-5 and TRBJ1-2; 10 bases are a match to TRBD1. This CDR3 comprises 15 residues. In germline, CDR1 is SGHKS, CDR2 YYEKEE (reference sequence). The CDR3, as DNA: TGCGCCAGCAGCTTGGCCATGGGACAGGGGAGAGGCTACACCTTC. Its translation: CASSLAMGQGRGYTF.

The J gene is TRBJ2-3, the V gene TRBV29-1; TRBD2 is a possible D gene (5 bases). The CDR3 has 12 amino acids. Germline V lookup: CDR1 SQVTM, CDR2 ANQGSEA. CDR3 nucleotide sequence: TGCAGTGGCTGGAGCGGAGCAGGTACGCAGTATTTT. This encodes CSGWSGAGTQYF.

Points on this clonotype: This may arise from a read error, as a much more abundant clone is one base away. The conserved closing phenylalanine or tryptophan is absent in this CDR3, likely reflecting a read error. The rearrangement uses TRBV5-1 and TRBJ2-5, with D uncertain. The CDR3 extends over 14 amino acids. Germline-derived CDR1 and CDR2 are SGHRS and YFSETQ. V lost 5 bases, J lost 8 bases, and 19 bases lay in between. The CDR3 bases are TGCGCCAGCAGTTTTCCAGATTTCGGGTCAACCCAGTACCTC. Translation gives CASSFPDFGSTQYL.

This clonotype was counted ten times or more. The CDR3 protein is CASSFGGSYNEQFF. In nucleotides, the CDR3 is TGCGCCAGCAGCTTCGGGGGATCCTACAATGAGCAGTTCTTC. The chain joins TRBV5-1 to TRBJ2-1; D may be TRBD2 (6 bases). CDR3 length equals 14 residues. V shed 2 bases and J shed 1 base, with 7 bases lying between them. Germline V gives CDR1 SGHRS, CDR2 YFSETQ.

A note on this clonotype: This could be a read error, since a much larger clone is one nucleotide away. The CDR3 does not close with the conserved phenylalanine or tryptophan, likely indicating a read error. The chain carries TRBV11-2 and TRBJ1-1, with unresolved D. This CDR3 contains 12 residues. Germline CDR1 is SGHAT and CDR2 is FQNNGV. The ends were cut back, 0 bases at V and 3 bases at J, with 2 bases in the middle. The chain's CDR3 is CASSLDHTEAFL. DNA of the CDR3: TGTGCCAGCAGCTTAGATCACACTGAAGCTTTCTTA.

A word on this clonotype: A much larger clone is a single base away; this may be a read error. The chain uses TRBV5-1 and TRBJ1-1; possibly TRBD1 for D (5 bases). This CDR3 is built from 13 residues. Trimming took off 4 bases at V and 5 bases at J, with 12 bases between the two ends. Germline V gene lookup returns CDR1 SGHRS and CDR2 YFSETQ. CDR3 residues: CASSPDNQTEAFF. The CDR3 bases are TGCGCCAGCAGCCCGGACAACCAAACTGAAGCTTTCTTT.

This clonotype showed up many times. The rearrangement joins TRBV6-5 to TRBJ1-3; no firm D call. Germline V gene lookup returns CDR1 MNHEY and CDR2 SVGAGI. The CDR3 totals 17 residues. Deletions cut 7 bases from V and 0 bases from J, with 19 bases between. The CDR3 loop reads CASMSFGSYTSGNTIYF. In DNA, the CDR3 is TGTGCCAGCATGTCGTTTGGTTCCTATACCTCTGGAAACACCATATATTTT.

The rearrangement uses TRBV11-2 and TRBJ2-1; D is unresolved. Trimming removed 6 bases at V and 8 bases at J, with 8 bases between. This CDR3 is 11 amino acids long. Germline values: CDR1 SGHAT, CDR2 FQNNGV. The CDR3 loop reads CASRLMDEQFF. The DNA of the CDR3 is TGTGCCAGCAGACTCATGGATGAGCAGTTCTTC.

About this clonotype: One end of the junction fails to match germline, which may point to a read error. V gene TRBV13 combines with J gene TRBJ1-4, with D perhaps matching TRBD1 (6 bases). This CDR3 has 15 amino acids. CDR1 and CDR2 (germline): PRHDT, FYEKMQ (reference sequence). The CDR3 loop reads CASSVGGARHEKLFF. DNA of the CDR3: TGTGCCAGCAGCGTAGGGGGGGCGCGACATGAAAAACTGTTTTTC.

As to this clonotype: This may stem from a read error, because a much larger clone lies one nucleotide away. The gene calls are TRBV30 and TRBJ1-6, with no clear D. With 0 bases removed from V and 9 bases from J, the gap between germline ends came to 15 bases. The CDR3 is 15 amino acids. Germline V gene data show CDR1 as GTSNPN and CDR2 as SVGIG (reference sequence). CDR3 sequence (DNA): TGTGCCTGGAGTGTGGGCGGTACTGCTGGTTCACCCCTCCACTTT. Encoded protein: CAWSVGGTAGSPLHF. The variable domain in full, with the rest retrieved from reference TRBV30 and TRBJ1-6, is SQTIHQWPATLVQPVGSPLSLECTVEGTSNPNLYWYRQAAGRGLQLLFYSVGIGQISSEVPQNLSASRPQDRQFILSSKKLLLSDSGFYLCAWSVGGTAGSPLHFGNGTRLTVT.

This clonotype was recorded at least ten times. This chain joins TRBV28 and TRBJ2-7, with D unresolved. Germline lookup yields CDR1 MDHEN and CDR2 SYDVKM. V was cut by 8 bases and J by 2 bases, with 10 bases left in between. This CDR3 region has 12 residues. DNA for the CDR3: TGTGCCAGCGGGCAGGTGGCCTACGAGCAGTACTTC. Translating gives CASGQVAYEQYF.

The table lists this clonotype with many counts. This rearrangement joins TRBV6-1 to TRBJ2-1; D might be TRBD1 or TRBD2, each matching 5 bases. V lost 7 bases, J lost 2 bases, and 9 bases lay in between. The CDR3 is 13 residues long. CDR1 is MNHNS and CDR2 is SASEGT in the germline V gene. The chain's CDR3 is CASMRGPYNEQFF. The CDR3 coding sequence is TGTGCCAGCATGAGGGGACCCTACAATGAGCAGTTCTTC.

This rearrangement joins TRBV5-1 to TRBJ2-5; D unclear. Germline V lookup: CDR1 SGHRS, CDR2 YFSETQ. V dropped 3 bases and J dropped 3 bases, with 12 bases sitting between them. This CDR3 has 14 amino acids. The CDR3 protein is CASSSWDTKETQYF. In DNA, the CDR3 is TGCGCCAGCAGCTCATGGGATACTAAAGAGACCCAGTACTTC.

Worth noting for this clonotype: This may come from a read error, since a much larger clone is one base off. The V and J genes are TRBV12-3 or TRBV12-4 and TRBJ1-1; TRBD1 is a possible D gene (6 bases). CDR3 length: 14 amino acids. Trimming took off 6 bases at V and 2 bases at J, with 13 bases between the two ends. The CDR3 region has the DNA TGTGCCAGCAGGGTGACAGGTGCTAACACTGAAGCTTTCTTT. This encodes CASRVTGANTEAFF.

This clonotype was counted ten times or more. The chain uses TRBV4-1 and TRBJ1-5, with a tentative D call TRBD1 (5 bases). Germline V CDR1 and CDR2: MGHRA, YSYEKL. The V end was cut by 1 base, the J end by 5 bases, with 15 bases between. This CDR3 contains 16 residues. In DNA form, the CDR3 reads TGCGCCAGCAGCCAAGTACCACAGGCTGCCCATCAGCCCCAGCATTTT. Protein: CASSQVPQAAHQPQHF.

This clonotype was counted many times. J is TRBJ2-5 and V is TRBV25-1, with D maybe TRBD2 (6 bases). V gave up 5 bases and J gave up 5 bases, with 12 bases separating them. Germline loops: CDR1 MGHDK, CDR2 SYGVNS. The CDR3 contains 13 residues. CDR3 residues: CASSRAGRETQYF. In DNA, the CDR3 is TGTGCCAGCAGTAGGGCAGGGAGGGAGACCCAGTACTTC.

Turning to this clonotype: One end of the junction varies from germline; a read error may be responsible. This chain joins TRBV5-5 and TRBJ1-5; D is unresolved. Germline-derived CDR1 and CDR2 are SGHKS and YYEKEE (reference sequence). This CDR3 region has 13 residues. CDR3 sequence: CTSNTAPSQPQHF. The CDR3, as DNA: TGTACCAGCAACACCGCCCCGTCTCAGCCCCAGCATTTT.

As concerns this clonotype: The germline gene is not matched at one end of the junction; a read error may be the cause. The CDR3 reads CTSSFPGGAYEQYF. The CDR3 DNA reads TGTACCAGCAGCTTTCCCGGAGGCGCCTACGAGCAGTATTTC. This sequence joins TRBV11-1 and TRBJ2-7, with D possibly TRBD2 on 5 matching bases. CDR1 and CDR2 (germline): SGHAT, FQDESV (reference sequence). The length of the CDR3 is 14 residues.

In this sample, this clonotype turned up a few times. A read error may produce the germline difference seen at one junction end. The chain uses TRBV29-1 and TRBJ1-1; 11 nucleotides line up with TRBD1. Germline lookup yields CDR1 SQVTM and CDR2 ANQGSEA. This CDR3 has 13 amino acids. CDR3 residues: CSVVGQGDTEALF. DNA of the CDR3: TGCAGCGTCGTGGGACAGGGGGATACTGAAGCTCTCTTT.

Comments on this clonotype: A read error is possible here, since a much larger clone lies one base away. The chain links TRBV4-1 to TRBJ2-2; D is unclear. Germline CDR1 and CDR2: MGHRA and YSYEKL. The CDR3 totals 13 residues. V was clipped by 3 bases and J by 9 bases, with 11 bases between them. CDR3: CASSHDFGWELFF. For the CDR3, the DNA is TGCGCCAGCAGCCATGATTTTGGTTGGGAGCTGTTTTTT.

The chain is built from TRBV2 and TRBJ2-6, with a tentative D call TRBD1 (5 bases). The CDR3 length is 16 residues. Trimming took 0 bases from V and 4 from J, leaving 10 bases between them. Looked up from germline, CDR1 is SNHLY and CDR2 is FYNNEI. The CDR3, as DNA: TGTGCCAGCAGTGAAGCTCAGGGCGCAGGGGCCAACGTCCTGACTTTC. This translates into CASSEAQGAGANVLTF. Full variable domain (remainder filled in from reference TRBV2 and TRBJ2-6): EPEVTQTPSHQVTQMGQEVILRCVPISNHLYFYWYRQILGQKVEFLVSFYNNEISEKSEIFDDQFSVERPDGSNFTLKIRSTKLEDSAMYFCASSEAQGAGANVLTFGAGSRLTVL.

The rearrangement joins TRBV5-1 to TRBJ2-5; TRBD1 matches at 10 bases. The CDR3 covers 14 residues. Trimming cost V 3 bases and J 5 bases; bases outside gene matches: 4. Germline V gene lookup returns CDR1 SGHRS and CDR2 YFSETQ. Here the CDR3 reads CASSWTGGGETQYF. Here the CDR3 DNA reads TGCGCCAGCAGCTGGACAGGGGGTGGCGAGACCCAGTACTTC.

Details on this clonotype: No conserved phenylalanine or tryptophan is present at the end of the CDR3, so a read error is the likely explanation. The V call is TRBV29-1, the J call TRBJ1-1; D remains ambiguous. CDR3 length: 13 residues. The germline V gene encodes CDR1 SQVTM and CDR2 ANQGSEA. Deletions cut 5 bases from V and 11 bases from J, with 21 bases between. In DNA form, the CDR3 reads TGCAGCGTTATCATCCCAACTGACCCCGGGGCTTTCCTT. Amino acids: CSVIIPTDPGAFL.